The rows below give T cell receptor beta chains drawn from one sample of a study of T cell responses to AZD1222 COVID-19 vaccine. Sequencing was performed with immunoSEQ multiplex PCR; in TCRdb, only in-frame clones are kept and a portion is missing. This table holds more than 150,000 clones, approximately 90% found once. The sample in question was peripheral blood, obtained on day 0 of AZD1222 vaccination. These receptors were taken from an adult in good health. Each CDR3 is given with its conserved first and last residue. D genes are given only for firm matches. For some rows the clone size is stated as once, few or many, or as a class when expanded; others skip it.

V	J	size	D	CDR3	DNA
TRBV18	TRBJ1-4	-	TRBD1	CASSGQANEKLFF	TGTGCCAGCTCAGGACAGGCTAATGAAAAACTGTTTTTT
TRBV4-1	TRBJ2-3	-	-	CASSQETDSTDTQYF	TGCGCCAGCAGCCAAGAAACAGATTCCACAGATACGCAGTATTTT
TRBV28	TRBJ2-7	-	TRBD2	CASGFGGRSSYEQYF	TGTGCCAGCGGGTTCGGCGGGAGGAGTTCCTACGAGCAGTACTTC
TRBV10-2	TRBJ2-1	few	TRBD2	CATASGNYNEQFF	TGCGCCACGGCTAGCGGGAATTACAATGAGCAGTTCTTC
TRBV18	TRBJ2-3	-	-	CASSPDSTDTQYF	TGTGCCAGCTCACCCGACAGCACAGATACGCAGTATTTT
TRBV9	TRBJ1-2	-	-	CASSPTSEISPVRNYGYTF	TGTGCCAGCAGCCCAACTTCAGAGATATCCCCCGTCAGGAACTATGGCTACACCTTC
TRBV4-2	TRBJ1-5	-	-	CASSHSADPNQPQHF	TGTGCCAGCAGCCACTCTGCGGATCCCAATCAGCCCCAGCATTTT
TRBV5-1	TRBJ1-1	-	-	CASSLTGGDGEAFF	TGCGCCAGCAGCCTGACGGGAGGGGACGGTGAAGCTTTCTTT
TRBV18	TRBJ2-7	-	TRBD1	CASSPGQNYEQYF	TGTGCCAGCTCACCGGGACAGAACTACGAGCAGTACTTC
TRBV7-3	TRBJ2-2	-	-	CASSPLAGELFF	TGTGCCAGCAGCCCTCTTGCCGGGGAGCTGTTTTTT
TRBV28	TRBJ1-1	-	-	CASSSGRGNTEAFF	TGTGCCAGCAGTTCGGGACGAGGGAACACTGAAGCTTTCTTT
TRBV7-9	TRBJ2-7	-	-	CASSPPAPAYEQYF	TGTGCCAGCAGCCCACCTGCCCCGGCCTACGAGCAGTACTTC
TRBV5-1	TRBJ2-7	-	-	CASSLDWGHYEQYF	TGCGCCAGCAGCTTGGACTGGGGGCACTACGAGCAGTACTTC
TRBV28	TRBJ1-4	-	TRBD1	CASSYRQGVNEKLFF	TGTGCCAGCAGTTATCGACAGGGAGTTAATGAAAAACTGTTTTTT
TRBV24-1	TRBJ1-4	-	-	CATSDSGTPGEKLFF	TGTGCCACCAGTGATTCAGGGACACCGGGTGAAAAACTGTTTTTT
TRBV11-2	TRBJ1-2	once	TRBD1	CASSLAQGLGGYTF	TGTGCCAGCAGCTTAGCACAGGGGTTAGGGGGCTACACCTTC
TRBV19	TRBJ2-7	-	TRBD1	CASTTDRGLEQYF	TGTGCCAGTACCACGGACAGGGGGCTCGAGCAGTACTTC
TRBV5-1	TRBJ1-6	-	-	CASSSLGGYNSPLHF	TGCGCCAGCAGCTCGTTAGGGGGCTATAATTCACCCCTCCACTTT
TRBV27	TRBJ1-1	-	-	CASRSWEFPEAFF	TGTGCCAGCAGATCTTGGGAGTTCCCTGAAGCTTTCTTT
TRBV19	TRBJ1-2	many	TRBD1	CASSIMGTGGYGYTF	TGTGCCAGTAGTATAATGGGAACAGGGGGGTATGGCTACACCTTC